Below, 17 T cell receptor beta chains from the same sample are listed, as sequenced in a study of blood T cells in healthy people across ages. Alongside a J-beta primer mix, a sample-barcoded 5' primer served in a second PCR lasting roughly 7 to 12 cycles. TCRdb redid the calling of the 5' RACE reads with MiXCR, one entry per CDR3 protein. The sample records 1.5 million to 2 million distinct CDR3 sequences, about 30% being singletons. Sequencing input: blood. These receptors came from a woman under 40 in good health.

The chain links TRBV28 to TRBJ2-7; D may be TRBD1 (6 bases). Germline loops: CDR1 MDHEN, CDR2 SYDVKM. The CDR3 spans 13 residues. V was pared by 3 bases and J by 6 bases, with 12 bases between. CDR3 coding DNA: TGTGCCAGCAGTTTCGTCAGGGGTGGCGAGCAGTACTTC. It encodes CASSFVRGGEQYF.

This clonotype was recorded many times. V and J are TRBV18 and TRBJ2-7; TRBD2 might be the D (6 bases). CDR3 length: 16 residues. CDR1 is KGHSH, CDR2 LQKENI, per germline. V lost 0 bases to trimming and J lost 7 bases, with 19 bases between them. For the CDR3, the DNA is TGTGCCAGCTCACCACCGGGAGGCCGCGCAGCGGGTGAGCAGTACTTC. The encoded protein is CASSPPGGRAAGEQYF. Drawing the rest from reference TRBV18 and TRBJ2-7, the complete variable domain is NAGVMQNPRHLVRRRGQEARLRCSPMKGHSHVYWYRQLPEEGLKFMVYLQKENIIDESGMPKERFSAEFPKEGPSILRIQQVVRGDSAAYFCASSPPGGRAAGEQYFGPGTRLTVT.

The rearrangement uses TRBV20-1 and TRBJ2-5; 9 bases match TRBD2. The junction had 6 bases not matched to a gene; V was cut back by 0 bases and J by 4 bases. CDR3 size: 15 residues. Per germline, CDR1 DFQATT and CDR2 SNEGSKA (reference sequence). Written as DNA, the CDR3 is TGCAGTGCTAGAGATCGGCGGGAGGGGGGAGAGACCCAGTACTTC. This encodes CSARDRREGGETQYF.

This chain uses TRBV5-1 with TRBJ2-5; 10 positions agree with TRBD1. V was clipped by 7 bases and J by 2 bases; unmatched bases: 8. Germline CDR1 SGHRS, CDR2 YFSETQ. This CDR3 spans 15 amino acids. CDR3 bases: TGCGCCAGCGGGCCGGGACAGGGGTTACAAGAGACCCAGTACTTC. Protein product: CASGPGQGLQETQYF.

This chain uses TRBV6-2 or TRBV6-3 with TRBJ2-2, with D tentatively TRBD2 (6 bases). In germline, CDR1 is MNHEY, CDR2 SVGEGT. V was shortened by 0 bases and J by 11 bases, with 16 bases between the two germline ends. This CDR3 comprises 15 residues. In DNA form, the CDR3 reads TGTGCCAGCAGTTACTCGGGGACTCCTAGCAAAGAGCTGTTTTTT. It yields the protein CASSYSGTPSKELFF.

The V and J genes are TRBV7-2 and TRBJ1-4, with D possibly matching TRBD1 (6 bases). The CDR3 loop spans 13 amino acids. V dropped 5 bases and J dropped 9 bases, with 13 bases sitting between them. CDR1 and CDR2 from the germline V gene are SGHTA and FQGNSA. The CDR3 region is CASSRDTVQKLFF. The CDR3 DNA follows: TGTGCCAGCAGCCGGGACACCGTGCAAAAACTGTTTTTT.

Ten or more counts support this clonotype. The chain couples TRBV4-1 to TRBJ2-7; TRBD2 matches 10 bases. The V gene end was trimmed by 1 base and the J gene end by 3 bases; junction bases not matched to a gene: 3. Germline CDR1 MGHRA, CDR2 YSYEKL. The CDR3 runs to 15 residues. The CDR3 here is CASSQVTSGDYEQYF. The CDR3, as DNA: TGCGCCAGCAGCCAAGTAACTAGCGGGGACTACGAGCAGTACTTC.

This clonotype was seen many times. The J gene is TRBJ2-1, the V gene TRBV12-3 or TRBV12-4; no firm D call. The CDR3 has 12 amino acids. V was pared by 5 bases and J by 9 bases, with 11 bases between. DNA for the CDR3: TGTGCCAGCAGTAGTGACAACACTGAGCAGTTCTTC. As protein: CASSSDNTEQFF.

This sequence joins TRBV20-1 and TRBJ2-5; the match to TRBD1 covers 7 bases. The DNA end is more similar to TRBJ2-7, so the J call may be wrong. The CDR3 length is 15 residues. Germline V CDR1 and CDR2: DFQATT, SNEGSKA (reference sequence). This chain's CDR3 is CSAQRGQVGPYEQYF. The CDR3 bases are TGCAGTGCCCAAAGAGGACAGGTGGGTCCATACGAGCAGTACTTC.

This clonotype was seen ten or more times. This chain links TRBV5-1 with TRBJ2-1, with TRBD1 identical over 11 bases. V lost 2 bases and J lost 9; bases outside the gene matches: 7. The germline V gene has CDR1 SGHRS and CDR2 YFSETQ. The CDR3 runs to 15 residues. CDR3: CASSFGTGGSGEQFF. The CDR3 DNA reads as TGCGCCAGCAGCTTTGGGACAGGGGGTTCTGGTGAGCAGTTCTTC.

The chain uses TRBV28 and TRBJ2-5; no reliable D call. The J call may not be correct, given that the DNA end is closer to TRBJ2-7. Germline loops: CDR1 MDHEN, CDR2 SYDVKM. The CDR3 is made up of 14 amino acids. CDR3 residues: CASNVDKGINEQYF. CDR3 bases: TGTGCCAGCAATGTCGATAAGGGAATCAACGAGCAGTACTTC.

The CDR3 nucleotides are TGTGCCAGCAGCGTACTAGCGGGGGGGGCGTGGGAGACCCAGTACTTC. It is translated as CASSVLAGGAWETQYF. The genes are TRBV7-2 and TRBJ2-5, with 13 bases aligning to TRBD2. V lost 5 bases to trimming and J lost 5 bases; unmatched junction nucleotides: 8. CDR3 length: 16 amino acids. Germline V CDR1 and CDR2: SGHTA, FQGNSA.

The table lists this clonotype with a few counts. The chain uses TRBV11-2 and TRBJ2-1; weak D call: TRBD1 (5 bases). V was cut by 6 bases and J by 7 bases, with 13 bases left in between. The CDR3 sequence is 13 residues long. The V gene's germline CDR1 is SGHAT and CDR2 FQNNGV. The CDR3 is CASRGKGLNEQFF. CDR3 sequence (DNA): TGTGCCAGCAGGGGAAAGGGGCTGAATGAGCAGTTCTTC.

This clonotype has a handful of counts. The J gene is TRBJ2-1, the V gene TRBV6-4; maybe TRBD2 (5 bases). Trimming cost V 5 bases and J 0 bases, with 11 bases left between them. In germline, CDR1 is MRHNA, CDR2 SNTAGT. The CDR3 is 15 residues long. In DNA form, the CDR3 reads TGTGCCAGCAGTCAAACTAGGAGCTCCTACAATGAGCAGTTCTTC. It is translated as CASSQTRSSYNEQFF.

The chain links TRBV25-1 to TRBJ2-1, with 10 positions matching TRBD2. The germline V gene has CDR1 MGHDK and CDR2 SYGVNS. V trimming: 4 bases; J trimming: 4 bases; junction bases outside the gene matches: 4. The CDR3 extends over 15 amino acids. In nucleotides, the CDR3 is TGTGCCAGCAGTGGAGGACTAGCGGAATACAATGAGCAGTTCTTC. This sequence encodes CASSGGLAEYNEQFF.

The gene calls are TRBV21-1 and TRBJ2-1; TRBD2 is the table's D call, not checked against the DNA. TRBV21-1 is described as a pseudogene. This CDR3 comprises 14 residues. The CDR3 nucleotides are TGTGCCAGCAGCAACGGACTAGCGGATCTCGAAAAGTTCTTC. Protein sequence: CASSNGLADLEKFF.

The chain employs TRBV7-2 and TRBJ1-5; D may be TRBD1 (6 bases). The CDR3 is made up of 16 amino acids. CDR1 is SGHTA, CDR2 FQGNSA, per germline. Trimming took off 1 base at V and 0 bases at J, with 10 bases between the two ends. The CDR3 sequence is CASSLEGTLSNQPQHF. DNA of the CDR3: TGTGCCAGCAGCTTAGAGGGGACACTTAGCAATCAGCCCCAGCATTTT.